This TCR beta chain was sequenced for a study of patients and donors after allogeneic stem cell transplantation. TCRdb re-analysed the RT-PCR reads in MiXCR, keeping a single row per CDR3 protein. The sample consists of about a million distinct CDR3 sequences, over 15% of them appearing once. This clonotype has a handful of counts. Per the germline V gene, CDR1 is SGHRS and CDR2 is YFSETQ. V shed 0 bases and J shed 3 bases, with 10 bases lying between them. CDR3 length: 14 amino acids. This clonotype was sampled from a human donor who was either an allogeneic HSCT recipient or a stem cell or donor lymphocyte infusion donor (not recorded which). It is not recorded whose cells these are; they may come from a transplant donor. Sequencing was performed on blood, either unsorted or a sorted T cell fraction (not recorded which). V is TRBV5-1 and J is TRBJ2-7, with D possibly matching TRBD1 (5 bases). The chain's CDR3 is CASSLAGAVYEQYF. The DNA for the CDR3 is TGCGCCAGCAGCTTGGCTGGGGCGGTCTACGAGCAGTACTTC.